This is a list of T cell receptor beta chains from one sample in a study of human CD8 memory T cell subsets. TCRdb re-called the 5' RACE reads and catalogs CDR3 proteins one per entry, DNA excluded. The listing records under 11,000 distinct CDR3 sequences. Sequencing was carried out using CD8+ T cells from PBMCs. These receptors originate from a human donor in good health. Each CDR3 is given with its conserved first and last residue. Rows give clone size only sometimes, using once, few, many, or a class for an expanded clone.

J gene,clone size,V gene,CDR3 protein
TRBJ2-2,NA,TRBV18,CASSPQDDSTGELFF
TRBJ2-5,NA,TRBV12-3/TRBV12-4,CASTARTPTGAQYF
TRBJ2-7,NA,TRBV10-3,CATSGGTSGTRSYEQYF
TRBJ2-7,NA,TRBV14,CASSQLPTTHEVGQYF
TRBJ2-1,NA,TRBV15,CATSRVGGGFDEQFF
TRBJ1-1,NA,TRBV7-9,CASSPPRGQDTEAFF
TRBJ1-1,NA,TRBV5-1,CASSPMGQWVFF
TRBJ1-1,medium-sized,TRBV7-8,CASSLAPREGGAFF
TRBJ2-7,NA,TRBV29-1,CSVDWGNEQYF
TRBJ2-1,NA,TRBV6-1,CASRIGNEQFF
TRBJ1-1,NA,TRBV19,CASSVARGLTEAFF
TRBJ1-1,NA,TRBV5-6,CASRGDRDKLNTEAFF
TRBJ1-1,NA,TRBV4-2,CASSQDRAVYPNTEAFF
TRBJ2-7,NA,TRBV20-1,CSARPGTGFSHEQYF
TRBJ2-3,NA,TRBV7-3,CASSLTNTDTQYF
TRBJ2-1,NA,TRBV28,CASSLREGYNEQFF
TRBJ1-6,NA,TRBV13,CASSLVGQGWNSPLHF